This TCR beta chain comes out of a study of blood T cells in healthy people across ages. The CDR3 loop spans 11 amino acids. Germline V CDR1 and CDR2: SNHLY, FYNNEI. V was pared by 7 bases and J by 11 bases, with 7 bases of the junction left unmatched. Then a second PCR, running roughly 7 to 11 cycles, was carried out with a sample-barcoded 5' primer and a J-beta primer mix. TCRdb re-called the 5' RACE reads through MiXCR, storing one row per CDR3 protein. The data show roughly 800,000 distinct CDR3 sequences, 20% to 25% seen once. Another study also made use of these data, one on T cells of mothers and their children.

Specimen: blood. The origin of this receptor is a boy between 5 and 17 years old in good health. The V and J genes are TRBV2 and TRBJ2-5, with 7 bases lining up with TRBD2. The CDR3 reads CASTPGREQYF. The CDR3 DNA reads TGTGCCAGCACTCCAGGGCGGGAGCAGTACTTC.